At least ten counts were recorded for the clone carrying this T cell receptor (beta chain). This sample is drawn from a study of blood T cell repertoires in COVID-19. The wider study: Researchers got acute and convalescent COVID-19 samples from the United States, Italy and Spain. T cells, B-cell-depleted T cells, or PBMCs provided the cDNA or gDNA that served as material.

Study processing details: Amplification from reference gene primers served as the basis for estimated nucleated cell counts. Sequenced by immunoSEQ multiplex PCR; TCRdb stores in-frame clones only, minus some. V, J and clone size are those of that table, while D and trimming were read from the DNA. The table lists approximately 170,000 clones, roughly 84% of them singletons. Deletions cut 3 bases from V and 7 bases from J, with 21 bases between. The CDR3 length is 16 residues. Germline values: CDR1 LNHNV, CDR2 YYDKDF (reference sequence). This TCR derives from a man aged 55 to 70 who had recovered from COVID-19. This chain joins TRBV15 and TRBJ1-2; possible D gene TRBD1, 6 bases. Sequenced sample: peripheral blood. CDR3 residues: CATSREAVAGVLGYTF. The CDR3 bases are TGTGCCACCAGCAGGGAGGCGGTGGCAGGGGTTCTTGGCTACACCTTC.